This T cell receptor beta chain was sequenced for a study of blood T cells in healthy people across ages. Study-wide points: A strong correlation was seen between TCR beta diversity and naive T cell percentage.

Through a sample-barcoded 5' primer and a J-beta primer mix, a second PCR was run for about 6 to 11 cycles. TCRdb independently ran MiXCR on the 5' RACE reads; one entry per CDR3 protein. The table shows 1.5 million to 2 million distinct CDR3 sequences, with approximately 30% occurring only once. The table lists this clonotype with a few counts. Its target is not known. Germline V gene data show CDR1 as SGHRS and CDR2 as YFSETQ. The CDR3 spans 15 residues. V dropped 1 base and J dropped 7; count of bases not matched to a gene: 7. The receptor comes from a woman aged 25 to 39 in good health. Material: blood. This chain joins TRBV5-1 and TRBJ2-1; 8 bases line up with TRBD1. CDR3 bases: TGCGCCAGCAGCTTGTGGGTGGGACAGGATAATGAGCAGTTCTTC. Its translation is CASSLWVGQDNEQFF.